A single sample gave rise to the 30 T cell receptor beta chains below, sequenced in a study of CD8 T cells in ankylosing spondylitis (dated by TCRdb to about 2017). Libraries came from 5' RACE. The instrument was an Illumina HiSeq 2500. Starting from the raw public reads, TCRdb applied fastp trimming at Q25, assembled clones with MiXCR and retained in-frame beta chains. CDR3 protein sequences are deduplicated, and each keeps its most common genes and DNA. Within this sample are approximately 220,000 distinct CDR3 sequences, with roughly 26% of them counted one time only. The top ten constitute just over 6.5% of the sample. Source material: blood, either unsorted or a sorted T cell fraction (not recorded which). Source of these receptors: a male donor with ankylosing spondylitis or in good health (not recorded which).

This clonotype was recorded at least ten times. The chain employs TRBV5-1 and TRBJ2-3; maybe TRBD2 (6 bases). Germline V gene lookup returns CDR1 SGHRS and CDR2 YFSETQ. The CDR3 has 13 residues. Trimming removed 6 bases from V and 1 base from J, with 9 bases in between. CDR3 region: CASKEGGTDTQYF. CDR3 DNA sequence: TGCGCCAGCAAGGAGGGCGGCACAGATACGCAGTATTTT.

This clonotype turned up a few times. In DNA, the CDR3 is TGTGCCAGCAGAGTGACTGGGAACACTGAAGCTTTCTTT. This encodes CASRVTGNTEAFF. V is TRBV6-1 and J is TRBJ1-1; no clear D gene. Germline CDR1 is MNHNS and CDR2 is SASEGT. The CDR3 has 13 residues. V was cut by 6 bases and J by 1 base, with 9 bases left in between.

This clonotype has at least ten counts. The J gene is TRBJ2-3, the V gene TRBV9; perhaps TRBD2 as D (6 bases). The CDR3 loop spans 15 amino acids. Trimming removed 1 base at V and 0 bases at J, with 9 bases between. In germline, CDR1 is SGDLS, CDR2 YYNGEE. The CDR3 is CASSVTGTSTDTQYF. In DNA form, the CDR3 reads TGTGCCAGCAGCGTAACCGGGACTAGCACAGATACGCAGTATTTT.

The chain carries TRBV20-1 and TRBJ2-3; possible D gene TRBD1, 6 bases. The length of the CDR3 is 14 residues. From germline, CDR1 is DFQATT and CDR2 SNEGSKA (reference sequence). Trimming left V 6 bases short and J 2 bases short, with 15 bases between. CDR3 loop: CSAFGQPHTDTQYF. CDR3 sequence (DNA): TGCAGTGCCTTTGGACAGCCGCACACAGATACGCAGTATTTT.

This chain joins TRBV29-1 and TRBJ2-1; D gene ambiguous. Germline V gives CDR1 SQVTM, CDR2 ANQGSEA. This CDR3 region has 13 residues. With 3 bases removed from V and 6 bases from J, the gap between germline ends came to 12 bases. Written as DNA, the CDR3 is TGCAGCGTTGATTGGCTAGTCAGCAATGAGCAGTTCTTC. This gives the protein CSVDWLVSNEQFF.

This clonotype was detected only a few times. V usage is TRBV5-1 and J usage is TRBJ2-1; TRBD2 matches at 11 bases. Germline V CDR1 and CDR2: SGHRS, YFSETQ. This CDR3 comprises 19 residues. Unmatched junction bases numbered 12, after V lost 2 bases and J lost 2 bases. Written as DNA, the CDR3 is TGCGCCAGCAGCTTCCTCACCGGGACTAGCGGCCTCCCCTACAATGAGCAGTTCTTC. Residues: CASSFLTGTSGLPYNEQFF.

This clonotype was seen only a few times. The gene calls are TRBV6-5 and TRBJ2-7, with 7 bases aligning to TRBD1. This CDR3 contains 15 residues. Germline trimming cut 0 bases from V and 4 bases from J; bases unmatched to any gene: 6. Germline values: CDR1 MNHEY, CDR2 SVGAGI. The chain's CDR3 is CASSYSWDSLYEQYF. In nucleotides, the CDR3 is TGTGCCAGCAGTTACTCTTGGGACAGCCTATACGAGCAGTACTTC.

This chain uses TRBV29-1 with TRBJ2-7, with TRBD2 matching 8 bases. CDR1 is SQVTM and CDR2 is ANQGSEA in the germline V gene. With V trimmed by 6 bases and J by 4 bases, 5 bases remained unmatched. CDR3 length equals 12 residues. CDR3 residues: CSVKSGSYEQYF. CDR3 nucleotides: TGCAGCGTCAAAAGCGGGAGTTACGAGCAGTACTTC.

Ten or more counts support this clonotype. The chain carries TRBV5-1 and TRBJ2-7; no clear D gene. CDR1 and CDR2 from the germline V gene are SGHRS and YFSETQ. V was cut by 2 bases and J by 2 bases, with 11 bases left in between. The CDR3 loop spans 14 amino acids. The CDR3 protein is CASSFGIRAYEQYF. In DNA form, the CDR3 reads TGCGCCAGCAGCTTTGGTATAAGAGCCTACGAGCAGTACTTC.

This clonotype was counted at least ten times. The DNA for the CDR3 is TGTGCCAGCAGCCAAGGGGGCCCTCTAAGCGGGAATGAGCAGTTCTTC. As protein: CASSQGGPLSGNEQFF. The rearrangement uses TRBV4-2 and TRBJ2-1, with a possible D match to TRBD2 (6 bases). The CDR3 is made up of 16 amino acids. Per germline, CDR1 LGHNA and CDR2 YNFKEQ. With 1 base removed from V and 7 bases from J, the gap between germline ends came to 17 bases.

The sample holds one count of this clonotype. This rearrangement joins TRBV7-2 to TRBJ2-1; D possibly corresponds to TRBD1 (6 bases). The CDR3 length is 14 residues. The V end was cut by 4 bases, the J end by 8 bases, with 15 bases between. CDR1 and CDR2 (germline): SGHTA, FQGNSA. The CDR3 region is CASSSKQGMDEQFF. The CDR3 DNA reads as TGTGCCAGCAGCTCTAAACAGGGCATGGATGAGCAGTTCTTC.

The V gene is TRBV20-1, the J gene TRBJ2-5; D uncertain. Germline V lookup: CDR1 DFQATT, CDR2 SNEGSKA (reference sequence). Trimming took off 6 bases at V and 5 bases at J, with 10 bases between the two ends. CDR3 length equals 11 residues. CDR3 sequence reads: CSALSVETQYF. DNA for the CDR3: TGCAGTGCCTTATCTGTCGAGACCCAGTACTTC.

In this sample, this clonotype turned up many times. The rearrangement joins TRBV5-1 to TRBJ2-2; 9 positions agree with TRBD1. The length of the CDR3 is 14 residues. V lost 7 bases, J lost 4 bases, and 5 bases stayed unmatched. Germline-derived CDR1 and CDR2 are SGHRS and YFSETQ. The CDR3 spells CASRTGASTGELFF. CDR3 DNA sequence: TGCGCCAGCCGGACAGGGGCGTCCACCGGGGAGCTGTTTTTT.

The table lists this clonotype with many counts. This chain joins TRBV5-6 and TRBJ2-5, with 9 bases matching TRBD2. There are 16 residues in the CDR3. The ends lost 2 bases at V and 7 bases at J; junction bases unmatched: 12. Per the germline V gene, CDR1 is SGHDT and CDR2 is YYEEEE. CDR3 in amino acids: CASSFRTSAFGSTQYF. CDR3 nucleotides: TGTGCCAGCAGCTTTAGGACTAGCGCCTTTGGTTCGACCCAGTACTTC.

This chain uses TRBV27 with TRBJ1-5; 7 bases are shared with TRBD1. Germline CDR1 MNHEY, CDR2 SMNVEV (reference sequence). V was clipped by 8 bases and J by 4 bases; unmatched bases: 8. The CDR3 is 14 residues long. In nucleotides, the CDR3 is TGTGCCAGCGGTCGGGCAGGGGGTAATCAGCCCCAGCATTTT. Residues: CASGRAGGNQPQHF.

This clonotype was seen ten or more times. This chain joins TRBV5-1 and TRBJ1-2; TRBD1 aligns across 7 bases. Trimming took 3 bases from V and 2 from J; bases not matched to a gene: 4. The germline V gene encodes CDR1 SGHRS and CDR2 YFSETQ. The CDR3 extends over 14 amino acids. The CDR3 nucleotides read TGCGCCAGCAGCTCGGCAGGGGGGAACTATGGCTACACCTTC. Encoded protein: CASSSAGGNYGYTF.

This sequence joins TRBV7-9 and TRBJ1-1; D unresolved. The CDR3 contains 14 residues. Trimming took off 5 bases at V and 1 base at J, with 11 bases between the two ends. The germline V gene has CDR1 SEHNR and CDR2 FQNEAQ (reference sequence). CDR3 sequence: CASSPAVRNTEAFF. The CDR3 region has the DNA TGTGCCAGCAGCCCTGCCGTCCGGAACACTGAAGCTTTCTTT. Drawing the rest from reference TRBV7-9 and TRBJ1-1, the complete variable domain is DTGVSQNPRHKITKRGQNVTFRCDPISEHNRLYWYRQTLGQGPEFLTYFQNEAQLEKSRLLSDRFSAERPKGSFSTLEIQRTEQGDSAMYLCASSPAVRNTEAFFGQGTRLTVV.

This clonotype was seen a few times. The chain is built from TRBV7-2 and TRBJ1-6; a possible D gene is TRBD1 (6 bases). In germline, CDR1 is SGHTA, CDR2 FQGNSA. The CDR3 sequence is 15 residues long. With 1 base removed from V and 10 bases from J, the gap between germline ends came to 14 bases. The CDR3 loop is CASSLGRDIRSPLHF. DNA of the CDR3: TGTGCCAGCAGCTTAGGAAGGGACATAAGGTCACCCCTCCACTTT.

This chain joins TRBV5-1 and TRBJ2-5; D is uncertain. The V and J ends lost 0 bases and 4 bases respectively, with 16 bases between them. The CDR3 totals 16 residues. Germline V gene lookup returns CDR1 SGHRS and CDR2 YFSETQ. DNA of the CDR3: TGCGCCAGCAGCTTGGCCTCAAAAGCGTTAGCAGAGACCCAGTACTTC. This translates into CASSLASKALAETQYF.

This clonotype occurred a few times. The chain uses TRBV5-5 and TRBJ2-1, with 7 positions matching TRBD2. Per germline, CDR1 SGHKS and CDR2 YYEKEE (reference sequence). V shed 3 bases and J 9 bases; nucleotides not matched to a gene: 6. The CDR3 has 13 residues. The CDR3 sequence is CASSWMREFEQFF. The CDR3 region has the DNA TGTGCCAGCAGCTGGATGCGGGAGTTTGAGCAGTTCTTC. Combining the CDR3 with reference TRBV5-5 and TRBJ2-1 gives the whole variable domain DAGVTQSPTHLIKTRGQQVTLRCSPISGHKSVSWYQQVLGQGPQFIFQYYEKEERGRGNFPDRFSARQFPNYSSELNVNALLLGDSALYLCASSWMREFEQFFGPGTRLTVL.

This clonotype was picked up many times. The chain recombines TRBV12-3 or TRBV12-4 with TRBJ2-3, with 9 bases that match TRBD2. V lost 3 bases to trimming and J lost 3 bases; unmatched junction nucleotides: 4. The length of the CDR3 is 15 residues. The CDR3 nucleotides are TGTGCCAGCAGTTTTTCCAGCGGGAGGACAGATACGCAGTATTTT. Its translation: CASSFSSGRTDTQYF.

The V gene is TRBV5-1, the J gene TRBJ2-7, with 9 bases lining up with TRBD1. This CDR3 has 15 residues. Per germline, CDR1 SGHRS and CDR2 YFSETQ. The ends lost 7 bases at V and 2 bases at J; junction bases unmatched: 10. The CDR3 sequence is CASQVFGTGPYEQYF. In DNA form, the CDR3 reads TGCGCCAGCCAAGTGTTCGGGACAGGGCCCTACGAGCAGTACTTC.

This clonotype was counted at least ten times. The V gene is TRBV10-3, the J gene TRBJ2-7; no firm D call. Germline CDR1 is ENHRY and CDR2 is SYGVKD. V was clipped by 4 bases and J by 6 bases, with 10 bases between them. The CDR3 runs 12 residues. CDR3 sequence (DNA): TGTGCCATCAGTGGTCGACTCCCCGAGCAGTACTTC. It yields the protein CAISGRLPEQYF.

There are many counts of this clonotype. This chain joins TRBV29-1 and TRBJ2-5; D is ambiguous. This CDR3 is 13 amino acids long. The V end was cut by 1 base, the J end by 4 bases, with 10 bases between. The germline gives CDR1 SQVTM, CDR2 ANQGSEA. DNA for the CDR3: TGCAGCGTTGAAGCAGTATCCTTAGAGACCCAGTACTTC. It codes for CSVEAVSLETQYF. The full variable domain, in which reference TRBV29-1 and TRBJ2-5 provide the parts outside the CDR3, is SAVISQKPSRDICQRGTSLTIQCQVDSQVTMMFWYRQQPGQSLTLIATANQGSEATYESGFVIDKFPISRPNLTFSTLTVSNMSPEDSSIYLCSVEAVSLETQYFGPGTRLLVL.

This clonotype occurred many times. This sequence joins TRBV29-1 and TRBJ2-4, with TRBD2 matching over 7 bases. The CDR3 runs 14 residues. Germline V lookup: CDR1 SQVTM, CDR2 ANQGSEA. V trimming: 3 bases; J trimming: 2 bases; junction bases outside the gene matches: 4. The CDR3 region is CSVDGGGTKNIQYF. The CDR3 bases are TGCAGCGTTGATGGGGGGGGGACCAAAAACATTCAGTACTTC.

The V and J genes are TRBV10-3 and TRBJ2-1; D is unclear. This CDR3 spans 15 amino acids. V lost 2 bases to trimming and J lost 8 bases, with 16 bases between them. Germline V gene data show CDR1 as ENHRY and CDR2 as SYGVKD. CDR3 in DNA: TGTGCCATCAGTGAGGACTTTCCGATGCTGGATGAGCAGTTCTTC. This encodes CAISEDFPMLDEQFF.

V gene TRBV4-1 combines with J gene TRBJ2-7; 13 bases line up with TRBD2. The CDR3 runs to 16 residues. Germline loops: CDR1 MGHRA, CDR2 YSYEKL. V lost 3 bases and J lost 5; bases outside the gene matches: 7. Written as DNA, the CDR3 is TGCGCCAGCAGCCAGGCACTAGCGGGAGGGCCCCACGAGCAGTACTTC. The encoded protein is CASSQALAGGPHEQYF.

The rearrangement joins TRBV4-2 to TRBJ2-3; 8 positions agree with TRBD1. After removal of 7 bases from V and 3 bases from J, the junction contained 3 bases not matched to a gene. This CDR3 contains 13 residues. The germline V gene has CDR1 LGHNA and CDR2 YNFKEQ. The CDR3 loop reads CASTRQGTDTQYF. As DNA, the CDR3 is TGTGCCAGCACCCGACAGGGGACAGATACGCAGTATTTT.

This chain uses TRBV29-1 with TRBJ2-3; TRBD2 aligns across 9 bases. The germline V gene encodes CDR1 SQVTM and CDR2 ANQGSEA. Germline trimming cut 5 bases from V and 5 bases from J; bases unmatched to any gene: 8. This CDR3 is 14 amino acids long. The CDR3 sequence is CSVSRSGSRDTQYF. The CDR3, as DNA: TGCAGCGTTAGCCGTAGCGGGAGTCGAGATACGCAGTATTTT.

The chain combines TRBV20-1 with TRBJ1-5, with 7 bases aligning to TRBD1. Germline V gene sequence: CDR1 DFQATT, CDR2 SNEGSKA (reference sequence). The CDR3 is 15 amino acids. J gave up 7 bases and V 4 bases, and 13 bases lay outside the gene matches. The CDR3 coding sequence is TGCAGTGCTAACGCGGCTGGCAGGGGGAACCAGCCCCAGCATTTT. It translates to CSANAAGRGNQPQHF.